The clone carrying this T cell receptor beta chain was detected many times. The antigen is undetermined. TCRdb re-called the reads through MiXCR, storing one row per CDR3 protein. The data contain a few hundred thousand distinct CDR3 sequences, roughly a third of them singletons. These data originate in a study of T cell repertoires in cytomegalovirus infection. V was clipped by 0 bases and J by 6 bases, with 15 bases between them. Germline V gene data show CDR1 as SGHTA and CDR2 as FQGNSA. This CDR3 region has 17 residues. Sequencing was performed on cultured PBMCs, taken from culture after CMV antigen stimulation. The source is a human donor in good health (CMV status not recorded). Some clones in this sample may be carry-over from other donors' samples. The rearrangement uses TRBV7-2 and TRBJ1-6; D call uncertain. The CDR3 loop is CASSLAKGSGGNSPLHF. Here the CDR3 DNA reads TGTGCCAGCAGCTTAGCAAAGGGTTCGGGTGGTAATTCACCCCTCCACTTT.